The 18 T cell receptor beta chains listed next were all sequenced from one sample in a study of blood T cell repertoires in COVID-19. Data came from immunoSEQ multiplex PCR; TCRdb stores just in-frame clones and leaves some out. Here the sample spans fewer than 110,000 clones, over 75% being singletons. The sequenced material came from peripheral blood. The source is a human donor in a cohort sampled during active COVID-19.

The chain employs TRBV27 and TRBJ2-3, with 11 positions matching TRBD2. The germline CDR1 and CDR2 sequences are MNHEY and SMNVEV (reference sequence). The CDR3 consists of 17 residues. V gave up 0 bases and J gave up 3 bases; unmatched junction bases: 5. In DNA, the CDR3 is TGTGCCAGCAGTTTATCCCCCGCTAGCGGGGGGACAGATACGCAGTATTTT. Protein sequence: CASSLSPASGGTDTQYF.

V usage is TRBV4-1 and J usage is TRBJ1-1, with 7 nucleotides matching TRBD1. CDR1 is MGHRA and CDR2 is YSYEKL in the germline V gene. The CDR3 extends over 17 amino acids. Trimming cost V 0 bases and J 1 base; bases outside gene matches: 8. CDR3 protein: CASSQDSPGGGNTEAFF. The DNA for the CDR3 is TGCGCCAGCAGCCAAGATTCACCAGGGGGTGGGAACACTGAAGCTTTCTTT.

The V gene is TRBV6-5, the J gene TRBJ2-2; 11 bases map to TRBD1. Germline CDR1 is MNHEY and CDR2 is SVGAGI. Trimming took 4 bases from V and 5 from J; bases not matched to a gene: 6. This CDR3 has 16 residues. The CDR3 here is CASSSNRDRGTGELFF. CDR3 DNA: TGTGCCAGCAGTTCCAACCGGGACAGGGGGACCGGGGAGCTGTTTTTT.

V and J are TRBV5-1 and TRBJ1-2; 10 bases fit TRBD1. Germline CDR1 is SGHRS and CDR2 is YFSETQ. The CDR3 loop spans 13 amino acids. V dropped 3 bases and J dropped 8; count of bases not matched to a gene: 4. CDR3 residues: CASSSGTGDGYTF. The CDR3, as DNA: TGCGCCAGCAGCTCCGGGACAGGGGACGGCTACACCTTC.

CDR3 DNA sequence: TGTGCCAGCAGCCTTGGGCCCGGCGTCTCATACGAGCAGTACTTC. Amino acid sequence: CASSLGPGVSYEQYF. J is TRBJ2-7 and V is TRBV5-6; D is undetermined. The CDR3 runs 15 residues. Germline CDR1 is SGHDT and CDR2 is YYEEEE. The ends were cut back, 4 bases at V and 4 bases at J, with 18 bases in the middle.

The chain employs TRBV28 and TRBJ2-1, with 11 nucleotides matching TRBD1. The CDR3 sequence is 12 residues long. Germline V gives CDR1 MDHEN, CDR2 SYDVKM. After removal of 8 bases from V and 14 bases from J, the junction contained 8 bases not matched to a gene. CDR3: CASDGDRGRKFF. The CDR3 DNA reads TGTGCCAGCGATGGGGACAGGGGGAGAAAGTTCTTC. Full variable domain (rest looked up from reference TRBV28 and TRBJ2-1): DVKVTQSSRYLVKRTGEKVFLECVQDMDHENMFWYRQDPGLGLRLIYFSYDVKMKEKGDIPEGYSVSREKKERFSLILESASTNQTSMYLCASDGDRGRKFFGPGTRLTVL.

This rearrangement joins TRBV3-1 (or the pseudogene TRBV3-2) to TRBJ2-3; D perhaps matches TRBD1 (6 bases). The CDR3 runs to 16 residues. V lost 2 bases, J lost 0 bases, and 12 bases lay in between. Germline assignment: CDR1 LGHDT and CDR2 YNNKEL (reference sequence). The CDR3 DNA is TGTGCCAGCAGCCAATCGGCAGGGGTCAGCACAGATACGCAGTATTTT. Residues: CASSQSAGVSTDTQYF.

The chain couples TRBV7-6 to TRBJ2-7, with 8 bases lining up with TRBD1. The CDR3 consists of 16 residues. Trimming cost V 0 bases and J 3 bases; bases outside gene matches: 7. CDR1 SGHVS and CDR2 FNYEAQ come from the germline V gene. This CDR3 reads CASSLARGTGGYEQYF. The CDR3 coding sequence is TGTGCCAGCAGCTTAGCCCGAGGGACAGGCGGCTACGAGCAGTACTTC.

The rearrangement links TRBV7-2 to TRBJ2-5; 10 positions match TRBD2. V was pared by 6 bases and J by 4 bases, with 8 bases of the junction left unmatched. CDR3 length: 15 amino acids. CDR1 is SGHTA, CDR2 FQGNSA, per germline. In DNA form, the CDR3 reads TGTGCCAGCAGGTTAACTAGCGGGAAAGGAGAGACCCAGTACTTC. This translates into CASRLTSGKGETQYF.

The table lists this clone with a count of one. The chain links TRBV3-1 (or the pseudogene TRBV3-2) to TRBJ2-7; 8 nucleotides line up with TRBD2. The CDR3 has 17 amino acids. Per germline, CDR1 LGHDT and CDR2 YNNKEL (reference sequence). The trim removed 5 bases at V and 8 bases at J, leaving 20 bases unmatched. The CDR3 region is CASSGAYTGGPSVKQYF. The CDR3 DNA reads as TGTGCCAGCAGCGGGGCCTATACGGGGGGGCCTTCTGTCAAGCAGTACTTC.

The J gene is TRBJ2-1, the V gene TRBV4-1, with 10 bases matching TRBD2. The junction had 7 bases not matched to a gene; V was cut back by 1 base and J by 13 bases. The CDR3 loop spans 14 amino acids. Germline lookup yields CDR1 MGHRA and CDR2 YSYEKL. Here the CDR3 DNA reads TGCGCCAGCAGCCAAGGTCTAGCGGGAGAGCCCCAGTTCTTC. Protein sequence: CASSQGLAGEPQFF.

The rearrangement uses TRBV4-1 and TRBJ2-1, with D possibly matching TRBD1 (6 bases). Germline loops: CDR1 MGHRA, CDR2 YSYEKL. The V end lost 3 bases, the J end lost 0 bases, and 12 bases lay between the germline ends. The CDR3 loop spans 16 amino acids. The CDR3 spells CASSQADSRSYNEQFF. The CDR3 nucleotides read TGCGCCAGCAGCCAGGCGGACAGCCGCTCCTACAATGAGCAGTTCTTC.

This rearrangement joins TRBV18 to TRBJ2-7; 8 bases are a match to TRBD2. The CDR3 totals 14 residues. Germline loops: CDR1 KGHSH, CDR2 LQKENI. Germline trimming cut 6 bases from V and 6 bases from J; bases unmatched to any gene: 10. In nucleotides, the CDR3 is TGTGCCAGCTCCCAAGGGAGCGGGAGTCCCGAGCAGTACTTC. Protein product: CASSQGSGSPEQYF.

The rearrangement joins TRBV6-6 to TRBJ1-5; D call uncertain. Germline-derived CDR1 and CDR2 are MNHNY and SVGAGI (reference sequence). Trimming took off 2 bases at V and 4 bases at J, with 12 bases between the two ends. This CDR3 is 15 amino acids long. In DNA, the CDR3 is TGTGCCAGCAGTTACCGCGCGGAGGTAAATCAGCCCCAGCATTTT. Residues: CASSYRAEVNQPQHF.

The chain recombines TRBV6-5 with TRBJ1-1; D is perhaps TRBD1 (6 bases). V was trimmed by 8 bases and J by 11 bases, leaving 21 bases between them. This CDR3 is built from 13 residues. CDR1 MNHEY and CDR2 SVGAGI come from the germline V gene. DNA of the CDR3: TGTGCCAGCCTAGCTCGGGGAGGGGGGGATGCTTTCTTT. Translation: CASLARGGGDAFF.

The V gene is TRBV6-1, the J gene TRBJ1-2, with 9 nucleotides matching TRBD1. The CDR3 covers 14 residues. Losses at the gene ends were 0 bases for V and 5 bases for J; bases not matched to a gene: 1. Germline CDR1 MNHNS, CDR2 SASEGT. The CDR3 sequence is CASSEAGTGYGYTF. CDR3 nucleotides: TGTGCCAGCAGTGAAGCGGGGACAGGGTATGGCTACACCTTC.

The chain joins TRBV27 to TRBJ2-3; 8 nucleotides align to TRBD1. This CDR3 spans 14 amino acids. V gave up 4 bases and J gave up 3 bases; unmatched junction bases: 3. Germline V gives CDR1 MNHEY, CDR2 SMNVEV (reference sequence). CDR3 amino acids: CASSWTGRTDTQYF. The CDR3 DNA sequence: TGTGCCAGCAGTTGGACAGGGAGGACAGATACGCAGTATTTT.

The chain couples TRBV20-1 to TRBJ2-7, with D possibly being TRBD1 (5 bases). CDR1 is DFQATT, CDR2 SNEGSKA, per germline (reference sequence). CDR3 size: 13 residues. The V end was cut by 3 bases, the J end by 2 bases, with 11 bases between. The CDR3 is CSASPRAAYEQYF. As DNA, the CDR3 is TGCAGTGCTAGTCCCAGGGCGGCCTACGAGCAGTACTTC.